Shown below are 3 T cell receptor beta chains from a single sample sequenced in a study of human T cells and chemical hapten exposure. Time point meaning: pre-sensitization, week 0. This sample's treatment: therapeutic diphenylcyclopropenone sensitization with weekly scalp DPC. One entry per CDR3 protein, called by TCRdb with MiXCR from the RACE reads. Here the sample spans about 80,000 distinct CDR3 sequences, less than 15% being singletons. This sample comprised whole blood, obtained in connection with sensitization to the hapten diphenylcyclopropenone (DPC). These receptors all come from a woman aged 45-65 years with alopecia areata. Some clones in this sample may be carry-over from other donors' samples.

Relative to its sample, this clonotype is medium-sized. The rearrangement links TRBV30 to TRBJ2-2; D call uncertain. V lost 0 bases and J 4 bases, leaving 9 bases between the germline ends. The germline V gene has CDR1 GTSNPN and CDR2 SVGIG (reference sequence). CDR3 length equals 14 residues. The CDR3 is CAWSVPGSTGELFF. DNA of the CDR3: TGTGCCTGGAGTGTACCGGGCAGCACCGGGGAGCTGTTTTTT.

This chain joins TRBV9 and TRBJ2-3, with 12 bases aligning to TRBD1. The germline V gene has CDR1 SGDLS and CDR2 YYNGEE. The CDR3 consists of 18 residues. V trimming: 2 bases; J trimming: 0 bases; junction bases outside the gene matches: 7. The CDR3 sequence: CASSVLPGQGASTDTQYF. Written as DNA, the CDR3 is TGTGCCAGCAGCGTCCTCCCGGGACAGGGGGCTAGCACAGATACGCAGTATTTT. The entire variable domain, with the rest obtained from reference TRBV9 and TRBJ2-3, is as follows: DSGVTQTPKHLITATGQRVTLRCSPRSGDLSVYWYQQSLDQGLQFLIQYYNGEERAKGNILERFSAQQFPDLHSELNLSSLELGDSALYFCASSVLPGQGASTDTQYFGPGTRLTVL.

A few counts support this clonotype. This chain links TRBV6-2 or TRBV6-3 with TRBJ2-7; 13 nucleotides match TRBD2. The germline gives CDR1 MNHEY, CDR2 SVGEGT. The CDR3 totals 17 residues. V trimming: 6 bases; J trimming: 7 bases; junction bases outside the gene matches: 15. CDR3 nucleotide sequence: TGTGCCAGCAGGGGATTTGGACTAGCGGGAGACCTGGGAGAGCAGTACTTC. It translates to CASRGFGLAGDLGEQYF.